This T cell receptor (beta chain) emerged from a study of blood T cell repertoires in COVID-19. Study at large: Sites in the United States, Italy and Spain provided acute and convalescent COVID-19 samples. PBMCs, B-cell-depleted T cells, or T cells were the source of the cDNA or gDNA that made up the material.

This clone was observed a single time. While infection was still active, Seattle patients were enrolled and then followed longitudinally. Germline loops: CDR1 SGHRS, CDR2 YFSETQ. The CDR3 spans 14 residues. The V end was cut by 0 bases, the J end by 9 bases, with 14 bases between. Original processing notes: For nucleated cells, counts were estimated from reference gene primer amplification. TCRdb keeps only in-frame clones here, not all; method: immunoSEQ multiplex PCR. That table furnishes V, J and clone size, whereas the DNA furnished D and trimming. Among under 85,000 clones listed, roughly 80% were seen once.

Sequencing was performed on peripheral blood. The chain combines TRBV5-1 with TRBJ2-3, with D perhaps matching TRBD2 (5 bases). The TCR was taken from a man aged 50 to 60 with COVID-19, enrolled during active disease. CDR3 sequence reads: CASSLGGQRETQYF. CDR3 bases: TGCGCCAGCAGCTTGGGCGGTCAGAGGGAGACGCAGTATTTT. Full variable domain (missing parts from reference TRBV5-1 and TRBJ2-3): KAGVTQTPRYLIKTRGQQVTLSCSPISGHRSVSWYQQTPGQGLQFLFEYFSETQRNKGNFPGRFSGRQFSNSRSEMNVSTLELGDSALYLCASSLGGQRETQYFGPGTRLTVL.